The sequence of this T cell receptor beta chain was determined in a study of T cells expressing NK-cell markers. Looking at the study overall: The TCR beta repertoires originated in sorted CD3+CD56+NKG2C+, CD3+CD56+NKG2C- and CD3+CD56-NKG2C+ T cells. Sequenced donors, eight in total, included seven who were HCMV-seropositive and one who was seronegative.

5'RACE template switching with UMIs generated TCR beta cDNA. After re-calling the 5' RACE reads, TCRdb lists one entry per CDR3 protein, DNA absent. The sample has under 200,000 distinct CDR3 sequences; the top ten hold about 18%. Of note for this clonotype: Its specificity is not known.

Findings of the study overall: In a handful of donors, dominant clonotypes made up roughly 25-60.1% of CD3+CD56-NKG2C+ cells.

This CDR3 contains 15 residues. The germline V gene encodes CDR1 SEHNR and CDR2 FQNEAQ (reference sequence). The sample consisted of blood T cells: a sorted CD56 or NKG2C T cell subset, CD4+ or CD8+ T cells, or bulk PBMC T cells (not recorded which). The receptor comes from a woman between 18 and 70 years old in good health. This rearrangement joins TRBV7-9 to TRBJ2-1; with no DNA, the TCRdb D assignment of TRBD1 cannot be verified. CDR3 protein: CASSLIPLSPNEQFF.